A single sample gave rise to the 8 T cell receptor beta chains below, sequenced in a study of T cell repertoires in cytomegalovirus infection. TCRdb reprocessed the reads with MiXCR, giving one entry per CDR3 protein. This repertoire shows fewer than 550,000 distinct CDR3 sequences, over 9% found once; its top ten account for 10%. The material sequenced was PBMCs. The receptors were gathered from a human donor in good health (CMV status not recorded). Some clones in this sample may be carry-over from other donors' samples.

For this clonotype: With a much larger clone just one base away, this may be a read error. V and J are TRBV12-5 and TRBJ1-1; D is perhaps TRBD1 (6 bases). The length of the CDR3 is 17 residues. Germline V gives CDR1 LGHNT, CDR2 FRNRAP. CDR3 in amino acids: CTSGFGGRKGMNTEAFF. CDR3 coding DNA: TGTACTAGTGGTTTCGGGGGGCGAAAGGGAATGAACACTGAAGCTTTCTTT.

This clonotype was seen at least ten times. The chain joins TRBV7-8 to TRBJ1-5; tentatively, D is TRBD1 (5 bases). The germline CDR1 and CDR2 sequences are SGHVS and FQNEAQ. V lost 4 bases to trimming and J lost 4 bases, with 14 bases between them. The CDR3 has 15 residues. In DNA form, the CDR3 reads TGTGCCAGCAGCTCAGGTGGGCAGGGTAATCAGCCCCAGCATTTT. Translation: CASSSGGQGNQPQHF.

The chain combines TRBV18 with TRBJ1-5; 8 bases fit TRBD1. The CDR3 spans 14 residues. Germline CDR1 KGHSH, CDR2 LQKENI. After removal of 6 bases from V and 3 bases from J, the junction contained 4 bases not matched to a gene. The CDR3 sequence is CASSQTGDNQPQHF. The CDR3 DNA reads TGTGCCAGCTCTCAGACAGGGGACAATCAGCCCCAGCATTTT.

This clonotype was observed many times. This sequence joins TRBV2 and TRBJ2-1; 11 bases align to TRBD2. Germline V gene data show CDR1 as SNHLY and CDR2 as FYNNEI. This CDR3 spans 15 amino acids. Trimming removed 7 bases from V and 4 bases from J; junction bases left unmatched: 6. As DNA, the CDR3 is TGTGCCAGCATAGCGACTAGCGGGGATTACAATGAGCAGTTCTTC. Translation gives CASIATSGDYNEQFF.

Concerning this clonotype: This sequence may be a read error, since a much larger clone differs from it by one base. The chain couples TRBV7-2 to TRBJ2-7; D remains ambiguous. The CDR3 covers 15 residues. Germline-derived CDR1 and CDR2 are SGHTA and FQGNSA. CDR3: CASSPTSRDTYEQCF. CDR3 coding DNA: TGTGCCAGCAGCCCCACGTCAAGGGATACCTACGAGCAGTGCTTC.

In its sample, this clonotype was seen a few times. This rearrangement joins TRBV23-1 to TRBJ1-2; no firm D call. TRBV23-1 is assigned to the ORF class and has an uncertain function. Trimming cost V 2 bases and J 6 bases, with 10 bases left between them. The CDR3 length is 13 residues. This CDR3 is CASSQARPHGYTF. CDR3 DNA: TGCGCCAGCAGTCAAGCCCGACCCCATGGCTACACCTTC.

About this clonotype: One base away lies a much larger clone, so this may be a sequencing read error. The J gene is TRBJ1-5, the V gene TRBV6-5; 9 nucleotides line up with TRBD1. The germline CDR1 and CDR2 sequences are MNHEY and SVGAGI. The CDR3 is made up of 17 amino acids. The CDR3 loop reads CVSSPREGQGLFQPQHF. Here the CDR3 DNA reads TGTGTCAGCAGTCCACGGGAGGGACAGGGTTTGTTTCAGCCCCAGCATTTT.

This clonotype was detected many times. The chain couples TRBV20-1 to TRBJ1-1; a possible D gene is TRBD1 (5 bases). Germline V gene lookup returns CDR1 DFQATT and CDR2 SNEGSKA (reference sequence). The CDR3 has 14 amino acids. V shed 6 bases and J shed 2 bases, with 16 bases lying between them. The DNA for the CDR3 is TGCAGTGCCAACCGAGCGGGGGAAAACACTGAAGCTTTCTTT. This translates into CSANRAGENTEAFF.